The rows below give T cell receptor beta chains drawn from one sample of a study of shared clonotypes between healthy human individuals. Assay used: immunoSEQ multiplex PCR; TCRdb lists only in-frame clones, some missing. The sample gives just over 2,000,000 clones, 95% of which show up once; 0.13% is in the top ten. Sequencing was done on a sample of naive CD4+ T cells sorted from blood. The receptors come from a man between 18 and 35 years old in good health. Each CDR3 is given with its conserved first and last residue. Each record gives: J gene, D gene, V gene, CDR3 protein. The D gene is left open where the match is weak.

TRBJ2-1 . TRBV20-1 CSGRGNEQFF
TRBJ1-1 TRBD1 TRBV28 CASSLPGQGNTEAFF
TRBJ2-5 . TRBV29-1 CSVAVTGMGETQYF
TRBJ1-1 . TRBV4-3 CASSQSRGGEAFF
TRBJ2-5 TRBD2 TRBV19 CASSGGTSGREYF
TRBJ2-5 TRBD2 TRBV18 CASSAGLAGTGETQYF
TRBJ1-6 . TRBV19 CASSVMTAPNSPLHF
TRBJ1-4 . TRBV28 CASSPPRQDRDEKLFF
TRBJ1-5 . TRBV6-5 CASSRLSNQPQHF
TRBJ2-1 TRBD2 TRBV9 CASSVGLAGAPSYNEQFF
TRBJ2-7 TRBD2 TRBV10-3 CAMGPGLAFSYEQYF
TRBJ2-1 . TRBV5-6 CASSLLSSYNEQFF
TRBJ2-2 . TRBV28 CATGRSNTGELFF
TRBJ1-2 TRBD1 TRBV28 CASSLYGTGVTVGGYTF
TRBJ1-5 . TRBV6-1 CASSEGVGKWPQHF
TRBJ1-5 . TRBV15 CATSRDDYSNQPQHF
TRBJ2-7 . TRBV25-1 CASSKNSYEQYF
TRBJ2-5 TRBD2 TRBV5-4 CASSLALAGEQETQYF
TRBJ2-3 TRBD1 TRBV2 CASHRTGLLRTQYF
TRBJ2-7 . TRBV7-2 CASSLRGGANSYEQYF
TRBJ2-7 TRBD1 TRBV9 CASSPGDRLYEQYF
TRBJ1-6 . TRBV18 CASSLGPDPPLHF
TRBJ1-1 TRBD1 TRBV2 CASQQEAGGTEAFF
TRBJ1-1 . TRBV29-1 CSVREGTSTTEAFF
TRBJ1-3 . TRBV28 CASRLSSGNTIYF
TRBJ1-1 TRBD1 TRBV2 CASSVLDRGRAEAFF
TRBJ2-2 . TRBV4-1 CASSQDTVPGELFF
TRBJ2-7 TRBD1 TRBV5-1 CASSSTGVFYEQYF
TRBJ1-3 . TRBV11-2 CASSSGRTGNTIYF
TRBJ2-5 TRBD2 TRBV7-6 CASSGASGYQETQYF
TRBJ1-5 . TRBV5-1 CASSLDVGSEQPQHF
TRBJ2-7 . TRBV21-1 CASSKRASGTAYEQYF
TRBJ1-1 . TRBV30 CAFSFTEAFF
TRBJ2-7 TRBD1 TRBV11-3 CASSLGQGSRQYF
TRBJ1-1 . TRBV9 CASSVAQTLNTEAFF
TRBJ2-5 TRBD2 TRBV30 CAWSPLKRGGLETQYF
TRBJ2-5 . TRBV27 CASSSGEETQYF
TRBJ1-1 . TRBV18 CASSPPTGAGDTEAFF
TRBJ1-1 TRBD1 TRBV9 CASSGQGNTEAFF
TRBJ2-2 . TRBV5-1 CASSLGSGGELFF
TRBJ2-2 . TRBV19 CASSTPRGPGLGELFF
TRBJ1-1 . TRBV19 CASSIIGYMNTEAFF